This T cell receptor (beta chain) was profiled in a study of early stage breast cancer tumors. Study information: Most invasive tumors, about 80% of the 16, were ER+/PR+/HER2-. The ER+/PR+/HER2- tumors included 7 to 9 ductal and a few lobular carcinomas. Findings of the study overall: Most shared enriched TCRB sequences were commonly generated ones. Tumors had approximately 2.5-fold higher T cell density and higher clonality than adjacent normal breast tissue.

Measured with immunoSEQ multiplex PCR; TCRdb has only the in-frame clones, and not every one. The data contain roughly 49,000 clones, approximately 78% of them singletons. With respect to this clone: Its antigen is unknown.

Germline CDR1 is LNHDA and CDR2 is SQIVND (reference sequence). This CDR3 region has 13 residues. V shed 7 bases and J 5 bases; nucleotides not matched to a gene: 3. Sample: blood. The chain is built from TRBV19 and TRBJ2-2; 8 nucleotides agree with TRBD2. This clonotype was sampled from a person in their forties with breast cancer. The CDR3 DNA reads as TGTGCCAGTATGGCGGGAGGAACCGGGGAGCTGTTTTTT. The encoded protein is CASMAGGTGELFF. Based on the CDR3 plus reference TRBV19 and TRBJ2-2, the full variable domain is DGGITQSPKYLFRKEGQNVTLSCEQNLNHDAMYWYRQDPGQGLRLIYYSQIVNDFQKGDIAEGYSVSREKKESFPLTVTSAQKNPTAFYLCASMAGGTGELFFGEGSRLTVL.